Sequencing of this TCR beta chain was carried out in a study of T cell repertoires in cytomegalovirus infection. For the study at large: Public TCR beta signatures were indicative of both CMV infection and a matching HLA type. Points from the study as a whole: Individuals carrying CMV plus the relevant HLA were identified by cumulative frequency of public TCR beta families. The ex vivo response was dominated by HLA-C-restricted CMV-specific TCR beta clonotypes.

The CDR3 has 13 residues. The V gene's germline CDR1 is SGHAT and CDR2 FQDESV (reference sequence). Deletions cut 5 bases from V and 1 base from J, with 8 bases between. A single record per CDR3 protein comes from TCRdb applying MiXCR to the reads. The sample lists about 89,000 distinct CDR3 sequences; less than 30% were seen once. This clonotype occurred a few times. Its target is not known. The specimen was CD8+ T cells from cultured PBMCs, collected from culture after CMV antigen stimulation. The sequence was obtained from a human donor in good health (CMV status not recorded). Some clones in this sample may be carry-over from other donors' samples. The V call is TRBV11-1, the J call TRBJ1-1; the D is unclear. CDR3 nucleotide sequence: TGTGCCAGCAGCCCATGGGGGAACACTGAAGCTTTCTTT. Protein sequence: CASSPWGNTEAFF.